Detailed here is one T cell receptor beta chain. These data originate in a study of blood T cell repertoires in COVID-19. At the level of the study: COVID-19 samples, acute and convalescent, were from the United States, Italy and Spain.

Libraries were prepared by immunoSEQ multiplex PCR; TCRdb keeps only in-frame clonotypes and omits some of them. This table holds about 120,000 clones, approximately 87% found once. CDR1 and CDR2 from the germline V gene are LNHDA and SQIVND (reference sequence). This CDR3 has 14 residues. Trimming removed 6 bases from V and 0 bases from J, with 9 bases in between. The chain is built from TRBV19 and TRBJ1-3; a possible D gene is TRBD1 (6 bases). The sample consisted of peripheral blood. This clonotype originated in a woman aged 70 to 79 with acute or convalescent COVID-19. In DNA form, the CDR3 reads TGTGCCAGTAGAGAACAGGGCTCTGGAAACACCATATATTTT. Encoded protein: CASREQGSGNTIYF.